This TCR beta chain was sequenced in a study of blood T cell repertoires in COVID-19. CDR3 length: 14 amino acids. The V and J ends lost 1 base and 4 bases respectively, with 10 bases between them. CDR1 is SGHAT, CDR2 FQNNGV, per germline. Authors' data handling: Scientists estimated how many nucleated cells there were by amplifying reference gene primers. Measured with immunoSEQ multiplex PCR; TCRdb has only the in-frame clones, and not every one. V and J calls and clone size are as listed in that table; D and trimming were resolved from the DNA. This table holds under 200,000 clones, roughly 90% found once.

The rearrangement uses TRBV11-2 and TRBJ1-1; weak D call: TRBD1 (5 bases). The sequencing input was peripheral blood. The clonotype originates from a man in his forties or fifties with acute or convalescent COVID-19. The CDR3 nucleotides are TGTGCCAGCAGCTTAGCAGGGCGAAGCACTGAAGCTTTCTTT. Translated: CASSLAGRSTEAFF.